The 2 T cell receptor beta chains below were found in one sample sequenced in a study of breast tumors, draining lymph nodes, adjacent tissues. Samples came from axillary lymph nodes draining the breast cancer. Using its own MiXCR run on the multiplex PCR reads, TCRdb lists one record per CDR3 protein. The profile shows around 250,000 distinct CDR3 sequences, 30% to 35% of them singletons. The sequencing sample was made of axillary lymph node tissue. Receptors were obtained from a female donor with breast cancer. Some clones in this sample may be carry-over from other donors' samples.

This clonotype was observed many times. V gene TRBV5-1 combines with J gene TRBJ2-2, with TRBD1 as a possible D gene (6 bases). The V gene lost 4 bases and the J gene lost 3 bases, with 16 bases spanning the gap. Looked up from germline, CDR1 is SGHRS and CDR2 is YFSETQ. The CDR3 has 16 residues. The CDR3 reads CASSPTPGVDTGELFF. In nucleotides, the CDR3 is TGCGCCAGCAGCCCAACCCCAGGGGTAGACACCGGGGAGCTGTTTTTT.

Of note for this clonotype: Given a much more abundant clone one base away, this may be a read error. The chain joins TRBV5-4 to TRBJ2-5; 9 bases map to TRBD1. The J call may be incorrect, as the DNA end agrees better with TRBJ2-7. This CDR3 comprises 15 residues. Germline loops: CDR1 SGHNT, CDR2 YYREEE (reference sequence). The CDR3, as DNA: TGTGCCAGCAGCTCGAGAAGAGCACAGGGGGCCGAGCAGTACTTC. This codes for CASSSRRAQGAEQYF.